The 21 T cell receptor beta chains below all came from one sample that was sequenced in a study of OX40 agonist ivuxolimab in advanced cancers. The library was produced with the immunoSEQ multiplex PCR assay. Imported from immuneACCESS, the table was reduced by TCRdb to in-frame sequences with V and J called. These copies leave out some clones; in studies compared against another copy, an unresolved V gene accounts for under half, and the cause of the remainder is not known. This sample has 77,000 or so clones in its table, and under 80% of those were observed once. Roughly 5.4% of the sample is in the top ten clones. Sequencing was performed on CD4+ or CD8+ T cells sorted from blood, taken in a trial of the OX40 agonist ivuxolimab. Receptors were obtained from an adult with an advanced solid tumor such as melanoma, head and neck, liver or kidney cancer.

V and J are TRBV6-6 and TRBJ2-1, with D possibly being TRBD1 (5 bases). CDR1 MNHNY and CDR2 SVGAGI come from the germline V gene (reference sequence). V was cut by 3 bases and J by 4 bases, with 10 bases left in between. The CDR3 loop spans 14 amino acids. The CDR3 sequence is CASSYGAAYNEQFF. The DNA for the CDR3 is TGTGCCAGCAGTTATGGGGCTGCTTACAATGAGCAGTTCTTC.

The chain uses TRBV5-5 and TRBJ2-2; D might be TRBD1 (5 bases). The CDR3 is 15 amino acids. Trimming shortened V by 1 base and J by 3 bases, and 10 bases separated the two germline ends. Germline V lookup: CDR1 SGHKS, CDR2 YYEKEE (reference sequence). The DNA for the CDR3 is TGTGCCAGCAGCTTGATAGGGGCGCACACCGGGGAGCTGTTTTTT. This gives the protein CASSLIGAHTGELFF.

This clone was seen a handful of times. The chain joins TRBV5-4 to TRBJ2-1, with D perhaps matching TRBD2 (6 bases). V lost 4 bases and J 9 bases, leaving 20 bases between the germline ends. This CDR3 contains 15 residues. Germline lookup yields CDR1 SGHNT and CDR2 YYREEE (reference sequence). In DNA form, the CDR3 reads TGTGCCAGCAGCGTGGGATTGGCTAGCGACTTTGAGCAGTTCTTC. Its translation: CASSVGLASDFEQFF.

CDR3 nucleotide sequence: TGTGCCAGCTCACCACAAAGTCTGAGGGATATGAACACTGAAGCTTTCTTT. Amino acids: CASSPQSLRDMNTEAFF. The rearrangement links TRBV18 to TRBJ1-1; D not certain. Trimming shortened V by 1 base and J by 0 bases, and 15 bases separated the two germline ends. Germline V lookup: CDR1 KGHSH, CDR2 LQKENI. CDR3 length equals 17 residues.

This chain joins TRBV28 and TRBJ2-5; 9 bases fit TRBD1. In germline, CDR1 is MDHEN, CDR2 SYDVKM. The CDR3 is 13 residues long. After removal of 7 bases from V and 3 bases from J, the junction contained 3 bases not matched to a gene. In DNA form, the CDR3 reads TGTGCCAGCACCCGGACAGGGGAAGAGACCCAGTACTTC. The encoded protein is CASTRTGEETQYF.

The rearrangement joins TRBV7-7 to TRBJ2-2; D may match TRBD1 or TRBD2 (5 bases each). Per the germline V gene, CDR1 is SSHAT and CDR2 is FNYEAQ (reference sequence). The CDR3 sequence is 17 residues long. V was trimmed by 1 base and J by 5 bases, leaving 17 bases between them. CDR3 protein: CASSLGGPAMGTGELFF. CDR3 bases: TGTGCCAGCAGCTTAGGGGGACCCGCAATGGGGACCGGGGAGCTGTTTTTT.

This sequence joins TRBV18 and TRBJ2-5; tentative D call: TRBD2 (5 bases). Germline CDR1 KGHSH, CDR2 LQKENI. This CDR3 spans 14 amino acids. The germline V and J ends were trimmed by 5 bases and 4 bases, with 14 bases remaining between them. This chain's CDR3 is CASSVERLGETQYF. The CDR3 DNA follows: TGTGCCAGCTCAGTGGAGCGGCTGGGAGAGACCCAGTACTTC.

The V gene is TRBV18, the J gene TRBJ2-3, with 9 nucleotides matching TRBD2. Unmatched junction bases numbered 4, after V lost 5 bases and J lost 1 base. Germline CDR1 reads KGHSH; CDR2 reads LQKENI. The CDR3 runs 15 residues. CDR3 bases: TGTGCCAGCTCATCCCAGCGGGGGGGCACAGATACGCAGTATTTT. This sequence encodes CASSSQRGGTDTQYF.

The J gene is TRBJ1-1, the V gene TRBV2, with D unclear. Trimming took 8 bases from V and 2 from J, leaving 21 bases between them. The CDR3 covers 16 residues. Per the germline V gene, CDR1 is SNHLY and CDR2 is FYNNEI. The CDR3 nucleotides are TGTGCCAGCTATGCGTGGGCCAGCCCTATTAACACTGAAGCTTTCTTT. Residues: CASYAWASPINTEAFF.

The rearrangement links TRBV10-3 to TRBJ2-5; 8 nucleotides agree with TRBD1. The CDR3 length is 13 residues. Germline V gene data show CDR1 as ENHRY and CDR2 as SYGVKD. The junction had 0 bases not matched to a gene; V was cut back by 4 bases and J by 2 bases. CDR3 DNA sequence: TGTGCCATCAGTGGACAGGGGCAAGAGACCCAGTACTTC. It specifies CAISGQGQETQYF.

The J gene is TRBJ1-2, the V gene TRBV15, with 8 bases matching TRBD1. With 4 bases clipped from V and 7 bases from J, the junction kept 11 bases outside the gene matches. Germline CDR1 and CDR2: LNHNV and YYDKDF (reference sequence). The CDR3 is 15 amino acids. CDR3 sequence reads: CATSTWDRINGGYTF. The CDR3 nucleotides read TGTGCCACCAGCACTTGGGACAGGATTAATGGTGGCTACACCTTC.

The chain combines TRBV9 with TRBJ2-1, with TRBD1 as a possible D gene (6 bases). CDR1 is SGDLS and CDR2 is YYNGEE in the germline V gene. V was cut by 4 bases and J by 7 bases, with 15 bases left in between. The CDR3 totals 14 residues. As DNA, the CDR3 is TGTGCCAGCAGCCCCCAGTCCCAGGGGAATGAGCAGTTCTTC. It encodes CASSPQSQGNEQFF.

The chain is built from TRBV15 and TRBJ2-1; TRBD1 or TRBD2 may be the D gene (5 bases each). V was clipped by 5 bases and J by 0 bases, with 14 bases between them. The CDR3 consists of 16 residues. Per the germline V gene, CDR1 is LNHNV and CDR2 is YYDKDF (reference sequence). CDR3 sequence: CATSSLAGSSYNEQFF. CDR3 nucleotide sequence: TGTGCCACCAGCTCCTTGGCAGGGAGCTCCTACAATGAGCAGTTCTTC.

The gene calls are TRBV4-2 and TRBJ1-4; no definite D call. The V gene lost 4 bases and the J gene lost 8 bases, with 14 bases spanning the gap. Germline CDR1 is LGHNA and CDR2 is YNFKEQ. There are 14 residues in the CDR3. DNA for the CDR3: TGTGCCAGCAGCCGGGCAACCACGGAGGAAAAACTGTTTTTT. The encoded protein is CASSRATTEEKLFF.

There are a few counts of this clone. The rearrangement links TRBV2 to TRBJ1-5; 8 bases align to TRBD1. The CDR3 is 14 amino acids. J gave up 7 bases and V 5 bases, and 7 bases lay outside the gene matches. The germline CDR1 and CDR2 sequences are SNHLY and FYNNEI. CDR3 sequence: CASSTQGAGQPQHF. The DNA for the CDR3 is TGTGCCAGCAGTACCCAGGGGGCCGGGCAGCCCCAGCATTTT. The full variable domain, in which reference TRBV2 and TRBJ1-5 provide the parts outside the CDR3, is EPEVTQTPSHQVTQMGQEVILRCVPISNHLYFYWYRQILGQKVEFLVSFYNNEISEKSEIFDDQFSVERPDGSNFTLKIRSTKLEDSAMYFCASSTQGAGQPQHFGDGTRLSIL.

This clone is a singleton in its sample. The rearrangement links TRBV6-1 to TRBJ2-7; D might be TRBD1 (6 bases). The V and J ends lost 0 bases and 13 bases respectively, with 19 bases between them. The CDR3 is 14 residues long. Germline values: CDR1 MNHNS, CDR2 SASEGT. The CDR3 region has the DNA TGTGCCAGCAGTGAAGCTTGGGGGCAGCCCCAAAGTTACTTC. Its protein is CASSEAWGQPQSYF.

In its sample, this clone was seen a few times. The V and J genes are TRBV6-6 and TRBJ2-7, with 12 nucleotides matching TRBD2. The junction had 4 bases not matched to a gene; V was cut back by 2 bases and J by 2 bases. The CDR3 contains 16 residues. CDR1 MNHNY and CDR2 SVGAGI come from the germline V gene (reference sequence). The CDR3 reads CASSYRTSGITYEQYF. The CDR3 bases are TGTGCCAGCAGTTACCGGACTAGCGGGATCACCTACGAGCAGTACTTC.

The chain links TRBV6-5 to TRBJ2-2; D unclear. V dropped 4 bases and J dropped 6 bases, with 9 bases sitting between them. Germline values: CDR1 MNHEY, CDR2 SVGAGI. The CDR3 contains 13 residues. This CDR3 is CASSSPGPGELFF. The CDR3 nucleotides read TGTGCCAGCAGTTCCCCGGGCCCCGGGGAGCTGTTTTTT.

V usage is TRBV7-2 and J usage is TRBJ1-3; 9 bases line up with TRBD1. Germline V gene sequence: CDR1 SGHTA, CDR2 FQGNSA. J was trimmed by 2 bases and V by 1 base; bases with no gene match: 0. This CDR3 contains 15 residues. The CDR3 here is CASSLGTGAGNTIYF. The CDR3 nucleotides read TGTGCCAGCAGCTTAGGGACAGGGGCTGGAAACACCATATATTTT.

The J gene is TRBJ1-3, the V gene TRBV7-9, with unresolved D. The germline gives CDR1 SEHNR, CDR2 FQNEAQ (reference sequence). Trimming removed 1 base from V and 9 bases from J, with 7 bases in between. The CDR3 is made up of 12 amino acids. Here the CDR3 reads CASSLGEGTIYF. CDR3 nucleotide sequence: TGTGCCAGCAGCTTAGGCGAAGGCACCATATATTTT.

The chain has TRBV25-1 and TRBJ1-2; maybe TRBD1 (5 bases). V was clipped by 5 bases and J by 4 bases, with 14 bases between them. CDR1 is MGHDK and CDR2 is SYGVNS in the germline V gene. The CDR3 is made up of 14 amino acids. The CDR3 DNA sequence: TGTGCCAGCAGTACAACAGTGGGGACCTATGGCTACACCTTC. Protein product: CASSTTVGTYGYTF.